This TCR beta chain came from a study of blood T cells in healthy people across ages. Comment on this clonotype: The antigen is not known.

Overall study results and limits: Changes in expanded clonotypes were possibly confounded, as the CMV status of donors was unknown.

Primed by a sample-barcoded 5' primer and a J-beta primer mix, a second PCR proceeded for roughly 7 to 12 cycles. TCRdb analysed the 5' RACE reads with MiXCR anew, one entry per CDR3 protein. In the table there are around 1.5 million distinct CDR3 sequences, 30% to 35% of which are singletons. Germline CDR1 and CDR2: SGHRS and YFSETQ. The CDR3 loop spans 14 amino acids. V was pared by 4 bases and J by 3 bases, with 4 bases of the junction left unmatched. This clonotype was sampled from a woman aged 30 to 39 in good health. The chain uses TRBV5-1 and TRBJ1-2; the match to TRBD1 covers 9 bases. Sequencing was done on a sample of blood. The CDR3 loop is CASSKDRGDYGYTF. The CDR3 DNA sequence: TGCGCCAGCAGCAAGGACAGGGGTGACTATGGCTACACCTTC.